The 21 T cell receptor beta chains listed next were all sequenced from one sample in a study of blood T cells in healthy people across ages. Primed by a sample-barcoded 5' primer and a J-beta primer mix, a second PCR proceeded for about 7 to 12 cycles. TCRdb re-derived calls from the 5' RACE reads in MiXCR, one entry per CDR3 protein. Of over a million distinct CDR3 sequences in the sample, 20% to 25% were seen once. These data were also filed under a second study, of T cells of mothers and their children.

Sequenced sample: blood. Receptors originate from a girl aged 2-10 years in good health.

V and J are TRBV20-1 and TRBJ2-7; TRBD2 matches at 9 bases. Germline CDR1 reads DFQATT; CDR2 reads SNEGSKA (reference sequence). This CDR3 is 17 amino acids long. The V gene end was trimmed by 5 bases and the J gene end by 6 bases; junction bases not matched to a gene: 20. The CDR3: CSASSISSGIVRSEQYF. CDR3 in DNA: TGCAGTGCTTCTTCCATATCTAGCGGGATCGTTAGGAGCGAGCAGTACTTC.

In this sample, this clonotype turned up a few times. The chain couples TRBV28 to TRBJ2-7, with D maybe TRBD2 (6 bases). The CDR3 length is 17 residues. V was clipped by 5 bases and J by 0 bases, with 20 bases between them. Germline loops: CDR1 MDHEN, CDR2 SYDVKM. CDR3 in amino acids: CASSLHLAWEASYEQYF. As DNA, the CDR3 is TGTGCCAGCAGTCTCCATCTAGCGTGGGAGGCCTCCTACGAGCAGTACTTC.

The chain recombines TRBV3-1 with TRBJ2-5; D may be TRBD1 (6 bases). Trimming took 0 bases from V and 1 from J, leaving 18 bases between them. Germline V gene data show CDR1 as LGHDT and CDR2 as YNNKEL (reference sequence). The CDR3 is 18 residues long. The DNA for the CDR3 is TGTGCCAGCAGCCAAGATTGGGGTGCTAGCAGGGGCCAAGAGACCCAGTACTTC. Translation: CASSQDWGASRGQETQYF.

The J gene is TRBJ1-2, the V gene TRBV7-9, with no clear D. V lost 6 bases and J 8 bases, leaving 10 bases between the germline ends. Germline CDR1 is SEHNR and CDR2 is FQNEAQ (reference sequence). The CDR3 length is 11 residues. The CDR3 spells CASSPDEGYTF. The CDR3 DNA reads as TGTGCCAGCAGTCCGGACGAAGGCTACACCTTC.

This clonotype has only a few counts. The gene calls are TRBV20-1 and TRBJ2-5; TRBD1 aligns across 8 bases. J gave up 1 base and V 0 bases, and 4 bases lay outside the gene matches. Germline-derived CDR1 and CDR2 are DFQATT and SNEGSKA (reference sequence). The length of the CDR3 is 15 residues. This CDR3 is CSARDLGTGQETQYF. The CDR3 region has the DNA TGCAGTGCTAGAGATCTTGGGACAGGCCAAGAGACCCAGTACTTC.

This clonotype was counted between two and nine times. J is TRBJ2-1 and V is TRBV5-8; D may correspond to TRBD1 or TRBD2 (7 bases each). The CDR3 runs to 14 residues. Germline V gene lookup returns CDR1 SGHTS and CDR2 YDEGEE. Trimming left V 4 bases short and J 8 bases short, with 16 bases between. The CDR3 reads CASSQGGVWYEQFF. DNA of the CDR3: TGTGCCAGCAGCCAGGGGGGGGTGTGGTATGAGCAGTTCTTC.

This clonotype was detected ten times or more. The V call is TRBV3-1, the J call TRBJ2-5; possibly TRBD1 for D (5 bases). This CDR3 comprises 12 residues. The V and J ends lost 8 bases and 2 bases respectively, with 9 bases between them. The germline gives CDR1 LGHDT, CDR2 YNNKEL (reference sequence). CDR3 sequence: CASQTEQETQYF. DNA of the CDR3: TGTGCCAGCCAGACAGAACAAGAGACCCAGTACTTC.

This clonotype was seen more than once but under ten times. This chain joins TRBV6-2 or TRBV6-3 and TRBJ2-1; 7 bases match TRBD1. V dropped 5 bases and J dropped 4; count of bases not matched to a gene: 5. CDR3 length equals 14 residues. The germline V gene has CDR1 MNHEY and CDR2 SVGEGT. The CDR3 here is CASSAWDRYNEQFF. The DNA of the CDR3 is TGTGCCAGCAGTGCCTGGGACAGATACAATGAGCAGTTCTTC.

The chain couples TRBV13 to TRBJ1-3, with a tentative D call TRBD1 (6 bases). V gave up 6 bases and J gave up 4 bases, with 10 bases separating them. The germline gives CDR1 PRHDT, CDR2 FYEKMQ (reference sequence). This CDR3 has 13 amino acids. In nucleotides, the CDR3 is TGTGCCAGCAGTCCAGGGGAGGGAAACACCATATATTTT. Its translation is CASSPGEGNTIYF.

V is TRBV3-1 and J is TRBJ2-1; D possibly corresponds to TRBD2 (7 bases). Germline CDR1 is LGHDT and CDR2 is YNNKEL (reference sequence). V lost 3 bases to trimming and J lost 2 bases, with 14 bases between them. The CDR3 sequence is 16 residues long. CDR3 DNA: TGTGCCAGCAGCCATCTGGGGGGGGACACCTACAATGAGCAGTTCTTC. Amino acids: CASSHLGGDTYNEQFF.

This rearrangement joins TRBV20-1 to TRBJ1-1, with 7 bases identical to TRBD1. The J segment lost 2 bases and the V segment lost 1 base, leaving 4 bases of the junction unmatched. CDR3 length equals 14 residues. Germline V CDR1 and CDR2: DFQATT, SNEGSKA (reference sequence). The CDR3 nucleotides read TGCAGTGCTAGAGGGGGACAGTTTAACACTGAAGCTTTCTTT. This codes for CSARGGQFNTEAFF.

The chain has TRBV28 and TRBJ2-1, with 11 bases matching TRBD2. The J call may be mistaken, given a closer DNA end match to TRBJ2-7. Germline CDR1 MDHEN, CDR2 SYDVKM. CDR3 length: 17 residues. CDR3 in amino acids: CASRTTSGSFVSWEQYF. CDR3 DNA: TGTGCCAGCAGGACTACTAGCGGGAGCTTCGTCTCTTGGGAGCAGTACTTC.

The chain carries TRBV6-5 and TRBJ1-6, with TRBD1 identical over 10 bases. The V gene's germline CDR1 is MNHEY and CDR2 SVGAGI. The CDR3 totals 15 residues. Germline trimming cut 2 bases from V and 10 bases from J; bases unmatched to any gene: 5. The CDR3 DNA follows: TGTGCCAGCAGTTACGGTGGGACAGGGGCATCACCCCTCCACTTT. Translating gives CASSYGGTGASPLHF.

This sequence joins TRBV5-6 and TRBJ2-5; 7 bases agree with TRBD2. With the DNA end fitting TRBJ2-7 better, the J assignment may be wrong. The CDR3 consists of 13 residues. Looked up from germline, CDR1 is SGHDT and CDR2 is YYEEEE. CDR3 coding DNA: TGTGCCAGCATGCGCGGGAGATCCTACGAGCAGTACTTC. Its translation is CASMRGRSYEQYF.

Comment on this clonotype: A read error may produce the germline difference seen at one junction end. The gene calls are TRBV7-8 and TRBJ2-5; D unclear. The J call is uncertain, as TRBJ2-1 better fits the DNA end. The CDR3 has 17 amino acids. Per the germline V gene, CDR1 is SGHVS and CDR2 is FQNEAQ. CDR3 loop: CASSLGYTVSSCNEQFF. CDR3 DNA: TGTGCCAGCAGCTTAGGGTATACGGTTAGCTCCTGCAATGAGCAGTTCTTC.

The V call is TRBV4-1, the J call TRBJ1-1, with a weak D call TRBD1 (5 bases). The V end was cut by 1 base, the J end by 2 bases, with 8 bases between. The CDR3 consists of 14 residues. From germline, CDR1 is MGHRA and CDR2 YSYEKL. The CDR3 nucleotides read TGCGCCAGCAGCCAAGCAGGGATAAACACTGAAGCTTTCTTT. Translated, it gives CASSQAGINTEAFF.

This clonotype was seen once. The V gene is TRBV7-2, the J gene TRBJ2-3; 8 bases are shared with TRBD2. CDR1 is SGHTA and CDR2 is FQGNSA in the germline V gene. This CDR3 has 17 amino acids. The trim removed 2 bases at V and 2 bases at J, leaving 9 bases unmatched. CDR3 protein: CASSLYPAGGSTDTQYF. CDR3 nucleotides: TGTGCCAGCAGCTTATACCCGGCGGGGGGATCCACAGATACGCAGTATTTT. Combining the CDR3 with reference TRBV7-2 and TRBJ2-3 gives the whole variable domain GAGVSQSPSNKVTEKGKDVELRCDPISGHTALYWYRQSLGQGLEFLIYFQGNSAPDKSGLPSDRFSAERTGGSVSTLTIQRTQQEDSAVYLCASSLYPAGGSTDTQYFGPGTRLTVL.

The V gene is TRBV29-1, the J gene TRBJ1-3, with 8 positions matching TRBD1. Germline CDR1 SQVTM, CDR2 ANQGSEA. The CDR3 loop spans 12 amino acids. Unmatched junction bases numbered 4, after V lost 7 bases and J lost 5 bases. The CDR3 sequence: CSAWTGRNTIYF. CDR3 bases: TGCAGCGCATGGACAGGGAGAAACACCATATATTTT.

The V gene is TRBV24-1, the J gene TRBJ2-1, with TRBD2 matching 11 bases. Germline CDR1 is KGHDR and CDR2 is SFDVKD. Trimming at V came to 0 bases and at J to 7 bases, leaving 7 bases not matched to a gene. The CDR3 loop spans 17 amino acids. The CDR3 spells CATSDLRSGLAENEQFF. As DNA, the CDR3 is TGTGCCACCAGTGATTTGAGGTCGGGACTAGCGGAGAATGAGCAGTTCTTC.

This chain links TRBV6-1 with TRBJ2-7; 7 nucleotides match TRBD1. V shed 7 bases and J 6 bases; nucleotides not matched to a gene: 6. CDR1 and CDR2 (germline): MNHNS, SASEGT. This CDR3 has 12 residues. The CDR3, as DNA: TGTGCCAGCAATACGGACAGGCTCGAGCAGTACTTC. It specifies CASNTDRLEQYF.

This clonotype was counted only a few times. The V call is TRBV29-1, the J call TRBJ2-6, with TRBD1 matching 10 bases. This CDR3 is 18 amino acids long. V lost 3 bases, J lost 1 base, and 9 bases stayed unmatched. Germline lookup yields CDR1 SQVTM and CDR2 ANQGSEA. CDR3 DNA: TGCAGCGTTGATCCCGGGACAGGGGAGTTATCTGGGGCCAACGTCCTGACTTTC. Protein sequence: CSVDPGTGELSGANVLTF. Variable domain in full (rest from reference TRBV29-1 and TRBJ2-6): SAVISQKPSRDICQRGTSLTIQCQVDSQVTMMFWYRQQPGQSLTLIATANQGSEATYESGFVIDKFPISRPNLTFSTLTVSNMSPEDSSIYLCSVDPGTGELSGANVLTFGAGSRLTVL.